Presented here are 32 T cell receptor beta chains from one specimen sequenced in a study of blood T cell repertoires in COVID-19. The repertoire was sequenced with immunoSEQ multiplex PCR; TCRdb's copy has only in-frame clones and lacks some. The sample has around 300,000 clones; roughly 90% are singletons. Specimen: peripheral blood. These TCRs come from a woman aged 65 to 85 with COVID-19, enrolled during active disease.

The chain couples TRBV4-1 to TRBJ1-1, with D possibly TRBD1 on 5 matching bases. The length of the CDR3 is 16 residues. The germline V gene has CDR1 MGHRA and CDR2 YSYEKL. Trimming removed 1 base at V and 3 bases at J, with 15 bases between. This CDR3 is CASSQVLGRVDTEAFF. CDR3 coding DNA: TGCGCCAGCAGCCAAGTTCTAGGCAGGGTGGACACTGAAGCTTTCTTT.

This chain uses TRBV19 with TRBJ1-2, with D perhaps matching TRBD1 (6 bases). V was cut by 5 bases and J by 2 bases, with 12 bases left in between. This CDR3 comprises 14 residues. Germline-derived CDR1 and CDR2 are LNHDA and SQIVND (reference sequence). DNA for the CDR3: TGTGCCAGTAGTTTTCAGGGGCAAAACTATGGCTACACCTTC. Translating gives CASSFQGQNYGYTF.

CDR3 sequence: CASSSPGTSGGEETQYF. The CDR3 bases are TGCGCCAGCAGCTCCCCCGGGACTAGCGGGGGGGAAGAGACCCAGTACTTC. This chain connects TRBV5-1 to TRBJ2-5, with TRBD2 matching 16 bases. V trimming: 3 bases; J trimming: 3 bases; junction bases outside the gene matches: 5. The CDR3 is 17 amino acids. CDR1 and CDR2 (germline): SGHRS, YFSETQ.

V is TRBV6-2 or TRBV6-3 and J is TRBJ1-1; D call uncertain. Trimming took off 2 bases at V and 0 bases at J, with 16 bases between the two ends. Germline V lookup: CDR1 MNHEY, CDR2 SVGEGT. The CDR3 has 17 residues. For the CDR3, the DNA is TGTGCCAGCAGTTACGTGAGGTTTGAGCTCATGAACACTGAAGCTTTCTTT. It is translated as CASSYVRFELMNTEAFF.

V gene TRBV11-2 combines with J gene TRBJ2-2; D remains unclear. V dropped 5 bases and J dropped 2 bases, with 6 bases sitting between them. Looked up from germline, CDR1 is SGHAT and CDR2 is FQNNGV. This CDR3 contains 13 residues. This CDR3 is CASSKTNTGELFF. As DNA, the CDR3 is TGTGCCAGCAGCAAAACTAACACCGGGGAGCTGTTTTTT. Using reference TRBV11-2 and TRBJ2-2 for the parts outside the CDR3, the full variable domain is EAGVAQSPRYKIIEKRQSVAFWCNPISGHATLYWYQQILGQGPKLLIQFQNNGVVDDSQLPKDRFSAERLKGVDSTLKIQPAKLEDSAVYLCASSKTNTGELFFGEGSRLTVL.

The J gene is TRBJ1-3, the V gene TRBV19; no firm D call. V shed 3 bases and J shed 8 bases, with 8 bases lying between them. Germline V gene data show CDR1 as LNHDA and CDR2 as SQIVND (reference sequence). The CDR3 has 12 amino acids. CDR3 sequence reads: CASSIRADTIYF. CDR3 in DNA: TGTGCCAGTAGTATTCGTGCGGACACCATATATTTT.

CDR3 bases: TGTGCCATCAGTGAGTTGGAGAGGCGGGGGGGCCAACCAGAGACCCAGTACTTC. Protein: CAISELERRGGQPETQYF. This chain joins TRBV10-3 and TRBJ2-5; 9 bases align to TRBD2. The CDR3 length is 18 residues. V lost 1 base, J lost 4 bases, and 13 bases stayed unmatched. The germline gives CDR1 ENHRY, CDR2 SYGVKD.

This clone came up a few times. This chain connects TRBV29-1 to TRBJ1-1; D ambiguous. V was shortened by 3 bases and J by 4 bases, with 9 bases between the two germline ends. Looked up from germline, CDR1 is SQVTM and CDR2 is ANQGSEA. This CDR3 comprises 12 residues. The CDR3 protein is CSVDRQITEAFF. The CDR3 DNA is TGCAGCGTTGATCGCCAGATCACTGAAGCTTTCTTT.

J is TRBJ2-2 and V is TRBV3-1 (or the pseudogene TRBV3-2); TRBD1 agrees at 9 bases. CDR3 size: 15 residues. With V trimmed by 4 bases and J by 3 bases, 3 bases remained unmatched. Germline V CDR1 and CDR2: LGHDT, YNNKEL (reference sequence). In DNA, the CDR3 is TGTGCCAGCAGCCGTTGGACAGGGGACACCGGGGAGCTGTTTTTT. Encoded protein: CASSRWTGDTGELFF.

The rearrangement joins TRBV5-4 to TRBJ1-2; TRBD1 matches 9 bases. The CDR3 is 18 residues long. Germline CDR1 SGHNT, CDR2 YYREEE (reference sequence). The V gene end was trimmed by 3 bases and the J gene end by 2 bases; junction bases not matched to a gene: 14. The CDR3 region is CASSSDRGWLGVNYGYTF. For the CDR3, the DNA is TGTGCCAGCAGCTCTGACAGGGGGTGGTTAGGAGTGAACTATGGCTACACCTTC.

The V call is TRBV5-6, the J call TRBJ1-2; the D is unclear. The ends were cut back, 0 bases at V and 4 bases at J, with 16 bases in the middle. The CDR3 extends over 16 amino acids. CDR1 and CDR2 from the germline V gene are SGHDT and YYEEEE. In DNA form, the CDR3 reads TGTGCCAGCAGCTTGGCCCACGTGAGGACTAGCTATGGCTACACCTTC. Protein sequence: CASSLAHVRTSYGYTF.

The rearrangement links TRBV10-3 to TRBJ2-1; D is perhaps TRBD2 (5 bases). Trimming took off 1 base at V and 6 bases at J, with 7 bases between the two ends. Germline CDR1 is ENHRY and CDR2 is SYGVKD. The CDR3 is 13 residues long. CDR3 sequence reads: CAISEYAGNEQFF. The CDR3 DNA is TGTGCCATCAGTGAGTATGCGGGCAATGAGCAGTTCTTC.

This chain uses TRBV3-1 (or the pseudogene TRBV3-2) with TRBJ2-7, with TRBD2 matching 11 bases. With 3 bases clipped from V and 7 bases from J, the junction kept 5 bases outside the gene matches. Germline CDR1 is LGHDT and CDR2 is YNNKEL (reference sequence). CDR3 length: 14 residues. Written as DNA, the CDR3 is TGTGCCAGCAGCCACACTAGCGGGGGTTATGAGCAGTACTTC. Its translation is CASSHTSGGYEQYF.

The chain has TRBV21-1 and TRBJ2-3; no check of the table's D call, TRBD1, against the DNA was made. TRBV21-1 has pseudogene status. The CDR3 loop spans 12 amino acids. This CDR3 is CASSPEGAAQYF. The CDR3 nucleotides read TGTGCCAGCTCCCCCGAAGGGGCGGCGCAGTATTTT.

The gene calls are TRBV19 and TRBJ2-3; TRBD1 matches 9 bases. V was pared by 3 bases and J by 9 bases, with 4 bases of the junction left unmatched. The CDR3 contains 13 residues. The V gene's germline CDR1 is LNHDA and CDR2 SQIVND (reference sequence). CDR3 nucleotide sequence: TGTGCCAGTAGTATGGGGGGGACAGGGACGCAGTATTTT. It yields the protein CASSMGGTGTQYF.

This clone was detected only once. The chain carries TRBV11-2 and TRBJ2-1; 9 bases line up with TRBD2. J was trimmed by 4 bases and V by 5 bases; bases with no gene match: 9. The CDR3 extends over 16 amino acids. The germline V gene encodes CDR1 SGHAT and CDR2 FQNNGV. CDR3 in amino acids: CASSARSGGLYNEQFF. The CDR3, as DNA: TGTGCCAGCAGCGCGAGGAGCGGGGGGTTATACAATGAGCAGTTCTTC.

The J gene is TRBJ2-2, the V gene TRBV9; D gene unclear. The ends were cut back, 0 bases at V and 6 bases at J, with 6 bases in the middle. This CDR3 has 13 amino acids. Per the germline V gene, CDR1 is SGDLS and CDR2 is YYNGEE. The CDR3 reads CASSVDISGELFF. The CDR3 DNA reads TGTGCCAGCAGCGTAGATATCTCCGGGGAGCTGTTTTTT.

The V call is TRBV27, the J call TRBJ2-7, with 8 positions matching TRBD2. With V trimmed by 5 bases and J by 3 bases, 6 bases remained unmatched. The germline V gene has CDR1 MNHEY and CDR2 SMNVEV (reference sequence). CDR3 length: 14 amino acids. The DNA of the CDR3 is TGTGCCAGCAGTCCCTCGGGACTAGACTACGAGCAGTACTTC. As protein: CASSPSGLDYEQYF.

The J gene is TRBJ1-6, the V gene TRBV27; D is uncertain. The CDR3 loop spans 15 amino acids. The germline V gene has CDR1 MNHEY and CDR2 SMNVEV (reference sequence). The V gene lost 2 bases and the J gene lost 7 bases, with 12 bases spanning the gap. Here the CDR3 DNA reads TGTGCCAGCAGTTTAGTTGACACCACGAATTCACCCCTCCACTTT. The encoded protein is CASSLVDTTNSPLHF.

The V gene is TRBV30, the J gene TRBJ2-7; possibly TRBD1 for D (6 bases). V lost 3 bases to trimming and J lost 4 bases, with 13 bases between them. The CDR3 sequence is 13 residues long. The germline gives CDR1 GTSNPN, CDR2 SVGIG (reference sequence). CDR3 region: CAWSLKGVYEQYF. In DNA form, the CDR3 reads TGTGCCTGGAGCTTAAAGGGGGTATACGAGCAGTACTTC.

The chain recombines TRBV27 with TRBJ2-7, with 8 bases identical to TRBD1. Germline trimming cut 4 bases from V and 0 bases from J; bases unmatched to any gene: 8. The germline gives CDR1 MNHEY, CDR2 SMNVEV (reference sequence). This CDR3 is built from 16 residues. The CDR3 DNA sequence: TGTGCCAGCAGTTCAGCCGGACAGGGCGTCTCCTACGAGCAGTACTTC. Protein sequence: CASSSAGQGVSYEQYF.

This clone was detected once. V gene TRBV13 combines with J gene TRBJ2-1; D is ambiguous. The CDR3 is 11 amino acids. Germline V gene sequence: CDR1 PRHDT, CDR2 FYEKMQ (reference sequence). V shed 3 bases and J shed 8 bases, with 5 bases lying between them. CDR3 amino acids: CASSFFDEQFF. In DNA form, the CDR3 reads TGTGCCAGCAGCTTCTTCGATGAGCAGTTCTTC.

CDR3 sequence: CASSLAVGQSYNSPLHF. The CDR3 nucleotides read TGTGCCAGCAGCTTAGCGGTGGGACAGTCCTATAATTCACCCCTCCACTTT. The chain couples TRBV7-9 to TRBJ1-6; the match to TRBD1 covers 7 bases. Germline assignment: CDR1 SEHNR and CDR2 FQNEAQ (reference sequence). V was clipped by 0 bases and J by 1 base; unmatched bases: 3. The CDR3 is made up of 17 amino acids.

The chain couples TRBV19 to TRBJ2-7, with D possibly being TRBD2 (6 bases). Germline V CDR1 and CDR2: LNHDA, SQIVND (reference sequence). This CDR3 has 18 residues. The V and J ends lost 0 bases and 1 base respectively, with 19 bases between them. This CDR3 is CASSIDGGGQVYSYEQYF. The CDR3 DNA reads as TGTGCCAGTAGTATAGATGGAGGAGGGCAGGTCTATTCCTACGAGCAGTACTTC.

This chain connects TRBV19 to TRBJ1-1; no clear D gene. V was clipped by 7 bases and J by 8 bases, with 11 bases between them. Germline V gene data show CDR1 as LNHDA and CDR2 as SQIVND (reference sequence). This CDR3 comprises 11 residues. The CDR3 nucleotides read TGTGCCAGTATCCGGTCAGGAGAAGCTTTCTTT. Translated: CASIRSGEAFF. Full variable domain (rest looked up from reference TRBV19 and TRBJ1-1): DGGITQSPKYLFRKEGQNVTLSCEQNLNHDAMYWYRQDPGQGLRLIYYSQIVNDFQKGDIAEGYSVSREKKESFPLTVTSAQKNPTAFYLCASIRSGEAFFGQGTRLTVV.

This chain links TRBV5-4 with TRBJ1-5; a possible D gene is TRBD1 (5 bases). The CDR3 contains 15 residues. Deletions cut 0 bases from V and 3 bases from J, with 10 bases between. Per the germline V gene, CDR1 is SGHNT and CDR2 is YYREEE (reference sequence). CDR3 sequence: CASSLGRADNQPQHF. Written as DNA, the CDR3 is TGTGCCAGCAGCTTGGGCAGGGCGGACAATCAGCCCCAGCATTTT.

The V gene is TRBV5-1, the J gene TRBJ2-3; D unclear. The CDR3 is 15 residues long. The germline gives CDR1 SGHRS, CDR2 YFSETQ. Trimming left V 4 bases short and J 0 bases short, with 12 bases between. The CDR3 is CASSPLVFSTDTQYF. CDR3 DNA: TGCGCCAGCAGCCCGCTAGTGTTTAGCACAGATACGCAGTATTTT.

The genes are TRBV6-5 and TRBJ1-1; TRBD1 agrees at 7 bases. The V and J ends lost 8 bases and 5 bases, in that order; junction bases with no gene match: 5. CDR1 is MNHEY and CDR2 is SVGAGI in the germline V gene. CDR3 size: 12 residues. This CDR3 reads CASRRGETEAFF. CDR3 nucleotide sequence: TGTGCCAGCCGCAGGGGGGAGACTGAAGCTTTCTTT.

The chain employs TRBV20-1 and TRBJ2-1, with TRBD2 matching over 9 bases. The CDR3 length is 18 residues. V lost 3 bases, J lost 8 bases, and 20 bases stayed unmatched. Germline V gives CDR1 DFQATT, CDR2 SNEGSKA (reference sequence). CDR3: CSASQMGRASGVLDEQFF. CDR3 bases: TGCAGTGCTAGTCAAATGGGAAGGGCTAGCGGGGTTTTGGATGAGCAGTTCTTC.

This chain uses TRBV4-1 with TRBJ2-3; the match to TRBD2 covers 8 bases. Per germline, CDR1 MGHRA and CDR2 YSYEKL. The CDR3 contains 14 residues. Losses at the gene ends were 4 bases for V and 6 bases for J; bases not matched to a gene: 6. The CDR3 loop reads CASSPIGLADTQYF. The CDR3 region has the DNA TGCGCCAGCAGCCCCATAGGACTAGCCGATACGCAGTATTTT.

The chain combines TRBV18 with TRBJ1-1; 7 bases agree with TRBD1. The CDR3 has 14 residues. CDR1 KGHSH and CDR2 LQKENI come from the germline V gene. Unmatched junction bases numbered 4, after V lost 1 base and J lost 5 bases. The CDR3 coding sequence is TGTGCCAGCTCACCACAGGGGGCAGGGACTGAAGCTTTCTTT. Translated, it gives CASSPQGAGTEAFF.

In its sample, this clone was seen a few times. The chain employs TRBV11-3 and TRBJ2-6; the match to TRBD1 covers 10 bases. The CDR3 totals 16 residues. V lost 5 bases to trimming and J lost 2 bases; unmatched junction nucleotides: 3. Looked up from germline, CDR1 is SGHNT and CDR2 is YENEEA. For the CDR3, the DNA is TGTGCCAGCAGCCAGGGGACAGGGGCTGGGGCCAACGTCCTGACTTTC. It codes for CASSQGTGAGANVLTF.